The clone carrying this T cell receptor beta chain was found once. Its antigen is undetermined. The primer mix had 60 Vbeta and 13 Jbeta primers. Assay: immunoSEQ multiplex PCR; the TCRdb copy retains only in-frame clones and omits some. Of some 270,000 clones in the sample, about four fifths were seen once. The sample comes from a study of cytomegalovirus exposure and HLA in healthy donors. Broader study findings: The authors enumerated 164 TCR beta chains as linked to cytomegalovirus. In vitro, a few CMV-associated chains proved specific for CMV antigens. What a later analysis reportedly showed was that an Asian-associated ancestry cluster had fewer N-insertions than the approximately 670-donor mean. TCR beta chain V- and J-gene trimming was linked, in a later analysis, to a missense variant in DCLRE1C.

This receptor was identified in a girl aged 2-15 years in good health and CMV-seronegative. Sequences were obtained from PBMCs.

As DNA, the CDR3 is TGCGCCAGCAGTGAGTTACCCGGGACAGTCATCTTGTACACCTTC. It yields the protein CASSELPGTVILYTF. The rearrangement links TRBV10-2 to TRBJ1-2; 7 bases fit TRBD1. V gave up 1 base and J gave up 11 bases; unmatched junction bases: 13. Germline V gene lookup returns CDR1 WSHSY and CDR2 SAAADI. The CDR3 extends over 15 amino acids.